A single sample is the source of the 3 T cell receptor beta chains below, sequenced in a study of cytomegalovirus exposure and HLA in healthy donors. Repertoires were generated with immunoSEQ multiplex PCR, while TCRdb's copy carries only in-frame clones and drops some. Found here are over 100,000 clones, roughly 90% of them singletons; the top ten hold about 6.9%. The sample comprised PBMCs. These receptors were obtained from a woman younger than 35 in good health and CMV-seropositive.

The chain links TRBV5-1 to TRBJ1-2, with 7 bases fitting TRBD1. With V trimmed by 6 bases and J by 6 bases, 11 bases remained unmatched. The CDR3 consists of 14 residues. Germline CDR1 and CDR2: SGHRS and YFSETQ. Written as DNA, the CDR3 is TGCGCCAGCAACTATATTACAGGGGAAGATGGCTACACCTTC. It codes for CASNYITGEDGYTF.

The chain uses TRBV28 and TRBJ2-3; D is unclear. The germline CDR1 and CDR2 sequences are MDHEN and SYDVKM. The CDR3 consists of 13 residues. Trimming stripped 6 bases from V and 3 bases from J, with 10 bases between. The CDR3 DNA reads as TGTGCCAGCAGCCCCCCCTCTACAGATACGCAGTATTTT. Its protein is CASSPPSTDTQYF.

The V call is TRBV7-3, the J call TRBJ2-3; TRBD2 is a possible D gene (6 bases). Looked up from germline, CDR1 is SGHTA and CDR2 is FQGTGA. Trimming cost V 1 base and J 5 bases, with 13 bases left between them. The CDR3 loop spans 15 amino acids. The CDR3 loop is CASSLSAGLGDTQYF. The DNA for the CDR3 is TGTGCCAGCAGCTTAAGTGCGGGGCTCGGAGATACGCAGTATTTT.